This T cell receptor beta chain was obtained from a study of control samples from healthy donors and cancer patients. V gave up 2 bases and J gave up 0 bases, with 11 bases separating them. The germline gives CDR1 MNHEY, CDR2 SVGAGI. There are 16 residues in the CDR3. TCRdb's table, derived via immunoSEQ multiplex PCR, lists solely in-frame clones and lacks some. The sample has about 73,000 clones; 85% to 90% are singletons. The sequencing input was PBMCs. This sequence was found in a man aged 55 to 70 with lung cancer. V is TRBV6-5 and J is TRBJ2-1; no firm D call. CDR3 nucleotides: TGTGCCAGCAGTTACACCCCAGAACCCTCCTACAATGAGCAGTTCTTC. It yields the protein CASSYTPEPSYNEQFF.